This T cell receptor beta chain originates from a study of blood T cell repertoires in COVID-19. Turning to the study itself: From T cells, B-cell-depleted T cells, or PBMCs came the material, which was cDNA or gDNA.

Germline V gives CDR1 SGHNT, CDR2 YENEEA. The CDR3 runs 15 residues. J lost 1 base, V lost 5 bases, and 5 bases had no gene match. Repertoires were generated with immunoSEQ multiplex PCR, while TCRdb's copy carries only in-frame clones and drops some. The data contain about 81,000 clones, nearly 95% of them seen just once; the ten biggest clones take up around 4.2%. The receptor's source is a human donor with active COVID-19. The donor label of this sample is uncertain. Sequencing used peripheral blood. V is TRBV11-3 and J is TRBJ2-1, with 7 bases matching TRBD2. The CDR3 DNA sequence: TGTGCCAGCAGCAGTCGGGAGGTGTCCTACAATGAGCAGTTCTTC. Translation gives CASSSREVSYNEQFF.